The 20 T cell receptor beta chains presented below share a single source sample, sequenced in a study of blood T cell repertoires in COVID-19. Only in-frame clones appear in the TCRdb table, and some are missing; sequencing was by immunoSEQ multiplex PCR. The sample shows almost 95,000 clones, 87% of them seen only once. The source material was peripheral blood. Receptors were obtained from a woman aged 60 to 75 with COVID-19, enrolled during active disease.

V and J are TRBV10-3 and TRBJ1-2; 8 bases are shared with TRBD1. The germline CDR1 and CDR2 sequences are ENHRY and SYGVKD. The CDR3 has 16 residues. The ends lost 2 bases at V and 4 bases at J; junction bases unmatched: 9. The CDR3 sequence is CAISEGDRTGGYGYTF. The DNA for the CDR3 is TGTGCCATCAGTGAGGGGGACAGGACAGGCGGCTATGGCTACACCTTC.

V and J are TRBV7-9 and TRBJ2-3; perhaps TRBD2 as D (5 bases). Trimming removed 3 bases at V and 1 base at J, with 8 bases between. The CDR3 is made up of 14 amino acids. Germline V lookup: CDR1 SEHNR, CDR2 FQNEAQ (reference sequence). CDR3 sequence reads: CASSFRRGTDTQYF. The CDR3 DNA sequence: TGTGCCAGCAGCTTCCGGCGGGGCACAGATACGCAGTATTTT.

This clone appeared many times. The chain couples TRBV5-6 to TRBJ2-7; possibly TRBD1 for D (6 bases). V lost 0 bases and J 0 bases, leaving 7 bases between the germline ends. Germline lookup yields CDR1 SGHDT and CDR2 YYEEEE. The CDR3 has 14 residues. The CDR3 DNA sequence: TGTGCCAGCAGCTTGGACAGGGTCTCCTACGAGCAGTACTTC. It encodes CASSLDRVSYEQYF.

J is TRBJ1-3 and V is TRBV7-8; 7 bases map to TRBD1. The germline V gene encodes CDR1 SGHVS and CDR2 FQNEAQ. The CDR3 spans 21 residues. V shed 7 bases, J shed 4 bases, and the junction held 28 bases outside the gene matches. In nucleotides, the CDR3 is TGTGCCAGCACCTCCCCTAGGGTGTCCGAGACAGGGTTTATCGCCGGAAACACCATATATTTT. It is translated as CASTSPRVSETGFIAGNTIYF. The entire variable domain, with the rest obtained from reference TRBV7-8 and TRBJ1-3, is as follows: GAGVSQSPRYKVAKRGQDVALRCDPISGHVSLFWYQQALGQGPEFLTYFQNEAQLDKSGLPSDRFFAERPEGSVSTLKIQRTQQEDSAVYLCASTSPRVSETGFIAGNTIYFGEGSWLTVV.

CDR3 in amino acids: CASSLAGESLEKLFF. The CDR3, as DNA: TGTGCCAGCAGCTTAGCTGGGGAGTCATTAGAAAAACTGTTTTTT. The genes are TRBV11-2 and TRBJ1-4; no firm D call. There are 15 residues in the CDR3. Germline V CDR1 and CDR2: SGHAT, FQNNGV. The V and J ends lost 1 base and 8 bases respectively, with 14 bases between them.

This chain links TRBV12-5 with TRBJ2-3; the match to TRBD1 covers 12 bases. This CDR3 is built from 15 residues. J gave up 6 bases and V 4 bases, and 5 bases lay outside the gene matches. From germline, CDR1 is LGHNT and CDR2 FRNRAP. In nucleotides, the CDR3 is TGTGCTAGTGGTTCCGGGACAGGGGGCGCGGATACGCAGTATTTT. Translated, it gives CASGSGTGGADTQYF.

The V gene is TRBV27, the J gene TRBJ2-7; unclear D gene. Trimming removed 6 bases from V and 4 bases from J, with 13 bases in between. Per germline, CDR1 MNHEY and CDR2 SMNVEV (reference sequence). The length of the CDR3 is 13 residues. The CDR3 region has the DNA TGTGCCAGCAGCCACTCCCAAGAGTACGAGCAGTACTTC. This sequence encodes CASSHSQEYEQYF.

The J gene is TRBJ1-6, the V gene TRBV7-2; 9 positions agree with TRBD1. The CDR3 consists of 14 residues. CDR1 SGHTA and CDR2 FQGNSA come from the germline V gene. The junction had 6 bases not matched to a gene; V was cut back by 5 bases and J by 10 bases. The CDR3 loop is CASSDRGNGSPLHF. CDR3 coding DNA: TGTGCCAGCAGCGACAGGGGGAACGGGTCACCCCTCCACTTT. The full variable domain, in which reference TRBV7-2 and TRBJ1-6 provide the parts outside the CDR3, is GAGVSQSPSNKVTEKGKDVELRCDPISGHTALYWYRQSLGQGLEFLIYFQGNSAPDKSGLPSDRFSAERTGGSVSTLTIQRTQQEDSAVYLCASSDRGNGSPLHFGNGTRLTVT.

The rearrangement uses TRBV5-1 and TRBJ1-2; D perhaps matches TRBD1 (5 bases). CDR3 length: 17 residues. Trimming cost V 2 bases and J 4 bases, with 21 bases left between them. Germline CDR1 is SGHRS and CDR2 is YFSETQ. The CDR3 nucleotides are TGCGCCAGCAGCTTAGGGCCTTCGGGGGAACGAGGCTATGGCTACACCTTC. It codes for CASSLGPSGERGYGYTF.

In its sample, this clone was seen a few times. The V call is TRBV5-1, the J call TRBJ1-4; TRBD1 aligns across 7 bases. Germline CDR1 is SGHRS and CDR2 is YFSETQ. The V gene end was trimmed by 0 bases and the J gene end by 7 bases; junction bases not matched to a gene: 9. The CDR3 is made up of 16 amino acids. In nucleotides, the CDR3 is TGCGCCAGCAGCTTGGATAAGGGGGCAAATCGTGAAAAACTGTTTTTT. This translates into CASSLDKGANREKLFF.

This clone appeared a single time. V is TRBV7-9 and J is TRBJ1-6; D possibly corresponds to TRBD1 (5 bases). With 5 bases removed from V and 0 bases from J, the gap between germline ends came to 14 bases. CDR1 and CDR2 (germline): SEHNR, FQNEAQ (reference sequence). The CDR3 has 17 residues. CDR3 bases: TGTGCCAGCAGCCCCACGGACATTAGCTCCTATAATTCACCCCTCCACTTT. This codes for CASSPTDISSYNSPLHF.

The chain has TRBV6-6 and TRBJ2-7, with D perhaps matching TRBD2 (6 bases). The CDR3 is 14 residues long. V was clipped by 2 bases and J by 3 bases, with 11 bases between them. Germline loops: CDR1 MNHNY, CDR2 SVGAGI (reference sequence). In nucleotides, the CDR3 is TGTGCCAGCAGTTACCGGGGGACGGGCTACGAGCAGTACTTC. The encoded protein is CASSYRGTGYEQYF.

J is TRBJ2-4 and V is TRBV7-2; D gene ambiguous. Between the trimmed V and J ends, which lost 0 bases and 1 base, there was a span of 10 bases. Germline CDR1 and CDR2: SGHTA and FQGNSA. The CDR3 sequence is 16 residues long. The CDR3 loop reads CASSLARVSAKNIQYF. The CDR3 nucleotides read TGTGCCAGCAGCTTAGCTCGCGTTTCGGCCAAAAACATTCAGTACTTC.

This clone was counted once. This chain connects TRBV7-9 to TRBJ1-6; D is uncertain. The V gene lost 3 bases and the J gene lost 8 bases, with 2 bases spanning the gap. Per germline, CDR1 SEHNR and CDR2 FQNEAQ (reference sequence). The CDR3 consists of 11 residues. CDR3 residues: CASSFDSPLHF. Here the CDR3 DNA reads TGTGCCAGCAGCTTCGATTCACCCCTCCACTTT.

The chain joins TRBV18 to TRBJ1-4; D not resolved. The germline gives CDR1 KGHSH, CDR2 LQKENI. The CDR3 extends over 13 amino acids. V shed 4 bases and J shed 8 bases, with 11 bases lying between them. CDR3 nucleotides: TGTGCCAGCTCACGGTCTAGGGAGGAAAAACTGTTTTTT. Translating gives CASSRSREEKLFF.

CDR3: CASSYEDLMETQYF. Written as DNA, the CDR3 is TGTGCCAGCAGTTACGAGGACTTGATGGAGACCCAGTACTTC. This chain joins TRBV6-5 and TRBJ2-5, with D maybe TRBD2 (5 bases). The germline CDR1 and CDR2 sequences are MNHEY and SVGAGI. The CDR3 runs 14 residues. V was clipped by 2 bases and J by 5 bases, with 12 bases between them.

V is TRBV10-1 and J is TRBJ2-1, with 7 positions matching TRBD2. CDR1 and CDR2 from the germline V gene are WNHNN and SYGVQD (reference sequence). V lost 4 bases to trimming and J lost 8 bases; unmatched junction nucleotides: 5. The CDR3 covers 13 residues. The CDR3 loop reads CASSATSTDEQFF. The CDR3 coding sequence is TGCGCCAGCAGTGCGACTAGCACCGATGAGCAGTTCTTC.

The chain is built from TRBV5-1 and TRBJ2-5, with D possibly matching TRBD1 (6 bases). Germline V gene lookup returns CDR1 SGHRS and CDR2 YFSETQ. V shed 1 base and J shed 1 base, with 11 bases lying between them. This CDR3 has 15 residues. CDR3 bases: TGCGCCAGCAGCTTGTCCAGGGGCGGCCAAGAGACCCAGTACTTC. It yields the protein CASSLSRGGQETQYF.

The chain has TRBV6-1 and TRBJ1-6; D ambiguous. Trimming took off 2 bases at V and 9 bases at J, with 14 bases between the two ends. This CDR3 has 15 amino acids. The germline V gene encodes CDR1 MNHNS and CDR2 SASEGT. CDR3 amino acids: CASSELAGPGSPLHF. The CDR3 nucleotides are TGTGCCAGCAGTGAATTGGCGGGTCCCGGTTCACCCCTCCACTTT.

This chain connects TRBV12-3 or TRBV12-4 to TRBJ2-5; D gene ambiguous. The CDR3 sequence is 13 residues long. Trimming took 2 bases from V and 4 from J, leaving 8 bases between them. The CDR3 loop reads CASSLLRGETQYF. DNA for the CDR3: TGTGCCAGCAGTTTATTGAGAGGAGAGACCCAGTACTTC.